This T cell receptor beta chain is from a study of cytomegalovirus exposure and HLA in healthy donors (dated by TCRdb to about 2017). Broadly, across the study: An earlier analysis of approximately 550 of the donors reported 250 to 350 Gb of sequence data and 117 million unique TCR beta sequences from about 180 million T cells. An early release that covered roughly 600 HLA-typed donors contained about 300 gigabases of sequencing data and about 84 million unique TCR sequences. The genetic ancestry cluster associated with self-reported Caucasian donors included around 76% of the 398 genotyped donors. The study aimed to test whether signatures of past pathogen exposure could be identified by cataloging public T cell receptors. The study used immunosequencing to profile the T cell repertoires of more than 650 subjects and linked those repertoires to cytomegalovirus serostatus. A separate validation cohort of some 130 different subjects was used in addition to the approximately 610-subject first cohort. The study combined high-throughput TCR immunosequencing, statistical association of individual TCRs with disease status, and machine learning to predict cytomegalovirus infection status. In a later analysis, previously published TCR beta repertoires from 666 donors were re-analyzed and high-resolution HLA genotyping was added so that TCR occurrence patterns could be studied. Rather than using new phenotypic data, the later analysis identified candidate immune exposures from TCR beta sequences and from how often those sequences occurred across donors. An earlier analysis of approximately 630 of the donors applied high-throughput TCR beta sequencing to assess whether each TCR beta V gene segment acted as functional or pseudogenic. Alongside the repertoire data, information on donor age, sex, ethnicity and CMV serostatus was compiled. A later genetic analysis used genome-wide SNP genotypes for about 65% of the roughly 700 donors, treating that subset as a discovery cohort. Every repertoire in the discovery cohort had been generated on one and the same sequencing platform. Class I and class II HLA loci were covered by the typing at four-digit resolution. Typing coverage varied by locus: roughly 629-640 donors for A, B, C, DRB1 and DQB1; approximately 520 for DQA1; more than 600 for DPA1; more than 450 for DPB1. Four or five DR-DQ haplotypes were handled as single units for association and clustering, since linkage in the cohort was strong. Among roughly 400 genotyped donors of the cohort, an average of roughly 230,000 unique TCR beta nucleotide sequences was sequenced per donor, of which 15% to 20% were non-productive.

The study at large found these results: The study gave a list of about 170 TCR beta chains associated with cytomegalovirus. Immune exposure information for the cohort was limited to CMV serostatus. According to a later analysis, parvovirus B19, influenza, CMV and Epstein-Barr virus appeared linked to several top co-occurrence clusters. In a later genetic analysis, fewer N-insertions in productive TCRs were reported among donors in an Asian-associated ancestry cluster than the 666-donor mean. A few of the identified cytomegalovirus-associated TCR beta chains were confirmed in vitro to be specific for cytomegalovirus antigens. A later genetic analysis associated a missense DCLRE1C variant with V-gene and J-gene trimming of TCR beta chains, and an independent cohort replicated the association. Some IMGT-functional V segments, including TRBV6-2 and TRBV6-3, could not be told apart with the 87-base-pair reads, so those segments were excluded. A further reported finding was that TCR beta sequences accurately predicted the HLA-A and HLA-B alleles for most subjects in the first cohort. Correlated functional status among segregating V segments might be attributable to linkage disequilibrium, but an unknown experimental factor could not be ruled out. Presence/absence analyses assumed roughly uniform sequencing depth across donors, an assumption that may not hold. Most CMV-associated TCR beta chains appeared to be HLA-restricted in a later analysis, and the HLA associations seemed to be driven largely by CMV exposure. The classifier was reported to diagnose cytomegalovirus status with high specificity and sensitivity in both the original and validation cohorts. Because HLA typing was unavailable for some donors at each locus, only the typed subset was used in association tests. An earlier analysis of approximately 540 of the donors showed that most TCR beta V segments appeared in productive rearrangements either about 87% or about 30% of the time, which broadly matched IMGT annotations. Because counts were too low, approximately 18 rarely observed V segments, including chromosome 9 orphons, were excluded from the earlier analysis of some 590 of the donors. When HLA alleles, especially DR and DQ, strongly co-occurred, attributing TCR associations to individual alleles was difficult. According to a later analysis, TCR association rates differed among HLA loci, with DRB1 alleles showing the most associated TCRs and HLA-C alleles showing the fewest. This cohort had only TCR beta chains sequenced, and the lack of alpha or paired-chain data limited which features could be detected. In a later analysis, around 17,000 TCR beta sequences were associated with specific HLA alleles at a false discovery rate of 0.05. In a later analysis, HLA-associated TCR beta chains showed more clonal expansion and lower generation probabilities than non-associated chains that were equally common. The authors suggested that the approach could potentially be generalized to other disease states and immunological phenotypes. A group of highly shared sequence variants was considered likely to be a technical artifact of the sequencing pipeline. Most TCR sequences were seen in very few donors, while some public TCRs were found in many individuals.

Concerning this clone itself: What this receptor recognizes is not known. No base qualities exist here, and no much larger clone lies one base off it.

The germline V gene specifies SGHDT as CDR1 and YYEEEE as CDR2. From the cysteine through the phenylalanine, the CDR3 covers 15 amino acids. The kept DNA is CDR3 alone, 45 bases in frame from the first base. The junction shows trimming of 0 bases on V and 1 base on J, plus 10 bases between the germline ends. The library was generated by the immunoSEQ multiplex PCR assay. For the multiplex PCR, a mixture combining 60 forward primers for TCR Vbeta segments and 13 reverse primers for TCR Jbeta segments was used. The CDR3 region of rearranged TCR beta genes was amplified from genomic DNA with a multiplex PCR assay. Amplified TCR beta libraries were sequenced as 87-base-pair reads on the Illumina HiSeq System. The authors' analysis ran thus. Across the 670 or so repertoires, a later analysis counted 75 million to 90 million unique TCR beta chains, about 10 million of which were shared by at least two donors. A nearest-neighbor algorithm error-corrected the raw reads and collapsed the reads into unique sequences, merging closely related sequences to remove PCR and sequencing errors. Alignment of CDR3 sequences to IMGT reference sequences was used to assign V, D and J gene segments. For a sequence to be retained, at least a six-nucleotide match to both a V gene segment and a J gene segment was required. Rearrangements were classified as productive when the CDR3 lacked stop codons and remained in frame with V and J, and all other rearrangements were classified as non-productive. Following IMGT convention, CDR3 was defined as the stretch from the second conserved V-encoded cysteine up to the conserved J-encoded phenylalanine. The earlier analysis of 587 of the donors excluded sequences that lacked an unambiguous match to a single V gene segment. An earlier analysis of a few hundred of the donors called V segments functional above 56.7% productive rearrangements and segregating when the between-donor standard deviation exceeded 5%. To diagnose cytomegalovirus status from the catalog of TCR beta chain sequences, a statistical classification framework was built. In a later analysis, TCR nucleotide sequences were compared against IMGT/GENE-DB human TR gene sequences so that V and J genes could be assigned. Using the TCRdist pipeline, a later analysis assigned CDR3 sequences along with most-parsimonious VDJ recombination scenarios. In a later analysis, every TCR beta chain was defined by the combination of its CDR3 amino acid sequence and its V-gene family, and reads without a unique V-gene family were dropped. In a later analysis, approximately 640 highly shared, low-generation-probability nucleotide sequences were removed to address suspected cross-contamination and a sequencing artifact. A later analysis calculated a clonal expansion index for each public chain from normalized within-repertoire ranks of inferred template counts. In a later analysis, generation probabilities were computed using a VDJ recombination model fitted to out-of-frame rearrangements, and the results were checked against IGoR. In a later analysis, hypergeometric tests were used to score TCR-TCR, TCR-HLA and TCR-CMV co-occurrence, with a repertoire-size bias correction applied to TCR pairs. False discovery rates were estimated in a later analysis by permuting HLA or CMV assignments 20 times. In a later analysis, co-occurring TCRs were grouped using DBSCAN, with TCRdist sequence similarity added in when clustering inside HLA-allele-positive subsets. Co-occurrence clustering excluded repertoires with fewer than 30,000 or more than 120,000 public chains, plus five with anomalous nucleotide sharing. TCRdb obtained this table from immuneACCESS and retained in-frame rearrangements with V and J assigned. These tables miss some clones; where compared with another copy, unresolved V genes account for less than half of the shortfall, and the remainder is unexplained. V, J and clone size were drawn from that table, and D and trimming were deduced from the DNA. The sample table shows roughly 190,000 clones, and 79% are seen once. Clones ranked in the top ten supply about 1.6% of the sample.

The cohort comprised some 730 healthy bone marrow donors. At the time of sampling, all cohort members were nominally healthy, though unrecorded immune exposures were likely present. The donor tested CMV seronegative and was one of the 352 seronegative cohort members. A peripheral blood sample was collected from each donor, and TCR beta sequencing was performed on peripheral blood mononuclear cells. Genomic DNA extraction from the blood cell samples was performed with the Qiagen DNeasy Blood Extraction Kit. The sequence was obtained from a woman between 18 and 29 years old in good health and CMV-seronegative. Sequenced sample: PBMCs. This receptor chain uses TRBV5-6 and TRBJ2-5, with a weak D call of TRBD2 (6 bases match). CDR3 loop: CASSLGASAQETQYF. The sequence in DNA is TGTGCCAGCAGCTTGGGGGCTAGCGCCCAAGAGACCCAGTACTTC.